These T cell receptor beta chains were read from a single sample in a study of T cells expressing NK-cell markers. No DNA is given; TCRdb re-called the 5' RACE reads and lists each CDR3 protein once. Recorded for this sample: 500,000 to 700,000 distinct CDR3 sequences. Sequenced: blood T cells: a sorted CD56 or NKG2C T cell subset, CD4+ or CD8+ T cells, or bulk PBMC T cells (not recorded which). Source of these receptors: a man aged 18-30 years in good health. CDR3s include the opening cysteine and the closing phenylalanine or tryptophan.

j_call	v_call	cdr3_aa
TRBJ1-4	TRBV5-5	CASSLMGRNEKLFF
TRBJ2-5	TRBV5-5	CASIWNPGKETQYF
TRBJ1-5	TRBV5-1	CASSLRSLNQPQHF
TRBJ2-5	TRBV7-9	CASSIPTGGLETQYF
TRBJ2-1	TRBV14	CASSQVGQSHNEQFF
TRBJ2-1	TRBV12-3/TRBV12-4	CASVPRGLAGGEQFF
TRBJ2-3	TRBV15	CATLTGTDTQYF
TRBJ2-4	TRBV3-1	CASSHSILEAIQYF
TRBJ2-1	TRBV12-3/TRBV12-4	CASSLAFEQFF
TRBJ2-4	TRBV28	CASSLSGQATDIQYF
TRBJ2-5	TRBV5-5	CASSLEPYQETQYF
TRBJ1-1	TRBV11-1	CASSVQGLNTEAFF
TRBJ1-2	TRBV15	CATSIAQGMSFVGYTF
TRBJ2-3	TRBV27	CASSSYITAGTGKTDTQYF
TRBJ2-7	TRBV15	CATSRTQNPPYEQYF
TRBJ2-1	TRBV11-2	CASSSGIRGRFYNEQFF
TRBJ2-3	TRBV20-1	CSAASGSSDTQYF
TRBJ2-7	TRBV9	CASSPPGLDYEQYF
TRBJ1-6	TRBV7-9	CASSHSGSSYNSPLHF
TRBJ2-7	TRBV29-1	CSVMRLEGTYEQYF
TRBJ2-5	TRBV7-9	CASSSRQSRGETQYF
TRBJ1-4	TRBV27	CASSDRGLIEKLFF
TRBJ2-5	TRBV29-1	CSVDKGGRAETQYF
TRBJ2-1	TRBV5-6	CASSRGLALNNEQFF
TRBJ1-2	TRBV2	CASSSWTGGGYGYTF
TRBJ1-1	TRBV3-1	CASSQPQGQAFF
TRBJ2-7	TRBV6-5	CASSYHSYNRDRGHEQYF
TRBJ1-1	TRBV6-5	CATAQENRGAFF
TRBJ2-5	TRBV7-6	CASTEDFAGGETQYF
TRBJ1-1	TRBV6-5	CASSYLPLGHTEAFF
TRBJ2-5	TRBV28	CASSFNRYGETQYF
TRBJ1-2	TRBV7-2	CASSLGFAYGYTF
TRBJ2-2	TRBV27	CASRLAGGELFF
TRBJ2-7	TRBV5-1	CASSVTPGLNSEQYF
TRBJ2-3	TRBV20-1	CSALVTGTDTQYF
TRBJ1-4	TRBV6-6	CASSGSGEKLFF
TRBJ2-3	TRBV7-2	CASSLTSAGADTQYF
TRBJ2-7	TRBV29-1	CSVGGRGLVEQYF
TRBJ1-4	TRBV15	CATSRQDVFNEKLFF
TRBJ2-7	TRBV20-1	CSARDKVAVSYEQYF
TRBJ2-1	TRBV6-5	CTSGLHNEQFF
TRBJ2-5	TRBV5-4	CASSLGGYQETQYF
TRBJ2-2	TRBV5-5	CASSLIRGEDTGELFF
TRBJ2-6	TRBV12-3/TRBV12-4	CASSTWGSAGANVLTF
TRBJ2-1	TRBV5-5	CASSPLPGTYNEQFF